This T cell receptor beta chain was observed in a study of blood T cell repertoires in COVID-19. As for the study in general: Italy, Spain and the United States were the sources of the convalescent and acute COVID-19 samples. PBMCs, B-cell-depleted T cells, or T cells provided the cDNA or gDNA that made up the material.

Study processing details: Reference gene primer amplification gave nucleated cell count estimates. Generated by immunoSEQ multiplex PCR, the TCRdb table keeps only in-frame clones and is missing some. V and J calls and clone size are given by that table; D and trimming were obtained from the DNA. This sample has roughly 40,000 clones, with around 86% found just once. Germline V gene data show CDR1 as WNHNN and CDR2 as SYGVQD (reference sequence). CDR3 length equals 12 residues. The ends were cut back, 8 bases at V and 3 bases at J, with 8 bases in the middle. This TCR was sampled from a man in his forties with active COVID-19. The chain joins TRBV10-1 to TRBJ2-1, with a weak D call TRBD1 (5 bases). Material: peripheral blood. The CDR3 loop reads CASQDNYNEQFF. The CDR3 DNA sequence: TGCGCCAGCCAGGACAACTACAATGAGCAGTTCTTC.